The entry that follows covers one T cell receptor (beta chain) sequence. The data stem from a study of long-term antiretroviral therapy in people with HIV. Germline assignment: CDR1 SGHTA and CDR2 FQGNSA. Trimming took off 5 bases at V and 4 bases at J, with 9 bases between the two ends. This CDR3 spans 12 amino acids. This was the immunoSEQ v3.0 assay at survey level. The repertoire was sequenced with immunoSEQ multiplex PCR; TCRdb's copy has only in-frame clones and lacks some. The data hold fewer than 20,000 clones, with approximately 79% observed a single time. This TCR came from a man between 18 and 35 years old with HIV. The sequenced sample was unsorted PBMCs, obtained 0.1 years after starting antiretroviral therapy. J is TRBJ2-7 and V is TRBV7-2; no reliable D call. CDR3 DNA sequence: TGTGCCAGCAGCATAGACGTATACGAGCAGTACTTC. It translates to CASSIDVYEQYF.